The source of this T cell receptor beta chain is a study of blood T cell repertoires in COVID-19. This CDR3 spans 15 amino acids. Methods used by the authors: Using reference gene primer amplification, nucleated cell counts were estimated. TCRdb's table, derived via immunoSEQ multiplex PCR, lists solely in-frame clones and lacks some. D and trimming come from the DNA, and the V and J calls and clone size come from that table. The table lists over 25,000 clones, under 85% of them singletons. The sequence was obtained from an elderly woman with acute or convalescent COVID-19. Sequencing was done on a sample of peripheral blood. The genes are TRBV21-1 and TRBJ2-7; no check of the table's D call, TRBD1, against the DNA was made. TRBV21-1 is noted as a pseudogene. The CDR3 sequence is CDSPRGSPAYYEQYF. CDR3 DNA: TGTGACTCCCCAAGGGGGTCACCCGCATACTACGAGCAGTACTTC.